Each of the 26 T cell receptor beta chains below was sequenced from the same sample in a study of post-analysis software for immune sequencing data. Findings and limits, study-wide: There were five or six TRBV segments more frequent in patients than controls, and TRBV5-6, TRBV5-1 and TRBV20-1 were among them.

Prepared TCR beta cDNA libraries contained unique molecular identifiers. TCRdb independently ran MiXCR on the PCR reads; one entry per CDR3 protein. The data show under 650,000 distinct CDR3 sequences, 44% seen once. What these receptors recognize is not known. The source material was blood. The receptors originated from a girl under 18 with multiple sclerosis.

This chain uses TRBV7-9 with TRBJ2-1; D possibly corresponds to TRBD2 (6 bases). Trimming cost V 5 bases and J 8 bases, with 19 bases left between them. Germline V CDR1 and CDR2: SEHNR, FQNEAQ (reference sequence). This CDR3 spans 15 amino acids. In DNA, the CDR3 is TGTGCCAGCAGCCCAACTAGCTACCGAACACATGAGCAGTTCTTC. Translation: CASSPTSYRTHEQFF.

The V gene is TRBV29-1, the J gene TRBJ2-1; 12 nucleotides line up with TRBD2. The CDR3 spans 14 residues. Germline V gives CDR1 SQVTM, CDR2 ANQGSEA. Germline trimming cut 5 bases from V and 4 bases from J; bases unmatched to any gene: 3. The CDR3 nucleotides read TGCAGCGTTCGGACTAGCGGGGTGTACAATGAGCAGTTCTTC. Amino acids: CSVRTSGVYNEQFF.

This rearrangement joins TRBV5-1 to TRBJ1-2, with TRBD1 identical over 8 bases. The CDR3 is made up of 15 amino acids. Losses at the gene ends were 4 bases for V and 4 bases for J; bases not matched to a gene: 9. The V gene's germline CDR1 is SGHRS and CDR2 YFSETQ. In nucleotides, the CDR3 is TGCGCCAGCAGCACCGACCAGGGGGCGAGCTATGGCTACACCTTC. Translated, it gives CASSTDQGASYGYTF.

The count of this clonotype is one. V and J are TRBV20-1 and TRBJ2-7; 9 bases agree with TRBD2. Germline-derived CDR1 and CDR2 are DFQATT and SNEGSKA (reference sequence). V lost 1 base, J lost 3 bases, and 4 bases stayed unmatched. The CDR3 covers 14 residues. In DNA form, the CDR3 reads TGCAGTGCTAGAGGCCCGACTAGCGGCTACGAGCAGTACTTC. It encodes CSARGPTSGYEQYF.

This chain uses TRBV7-9 with TRBJ2-1; D is perhaps TRBD2 (7 bases). The V gene's germline CDR1 is SEHNR and CDR2 FQNEAQ (reference sequence). Trimming left V 1 base short and J 10 bases short, with 26 bases between. The CDR3 totals 18 residues. CDR3 sequence (DNA): TGTGCCAGCAGCTTAGTTTATGTGGGGGGGGCAGGGCGTGACGAGCAGTTCTTC. This gives the protein CASSLVYVGGAGRDEQFF.

J is TRBJ2-1 and V is TRBV7-6, with TRBD2 as a possible D gene (6 bases). The CDR3 loop spans 15 amino acids. The ends were cut back, 1 base at V and 4 bases at J, with 11 bases in the middle. Per germline, CDR1 SGHVS and CDR2 FNYEAQ. CDR3 residues: CASSLVEGEYNEQFF. CDR3 DNA: TGTGCCAGCAGCTTAGTGGAGGGAGAATACAATGAGCAGTTCTTC.

This chain connects TRBV7-2 to TRBJ2-5; D unresolved. This CDR3 has 14 amino acids. Germline CDR1 is SGHTA and CDR2 is FQGNSA. The V end was cut by 5 bases, the J end by 1 base, with 11 bases between. Here the CDR3 reads CASSLGSSQETQYF. CDR3 bases: TGTGCCAGCAGCCTTGGATCTAGCCAAGAGACCCAGTACTTC.

This clonotype has a count of ten or more. This chain joins TRBV7-2 and TRBJ2-5; D ambiguous. V lost 0 bases, J lost 4 bases, and 9 bases lay in between. The CDR3 runs to 14 residues. CDR1 and CDR2 from the germline V gene are SGHTA and FQGNSA. The DNA for the CDR3 is TGTGCCAGCAGCTTAGCGGTAGGCCGAGAGACCCAGTACTTC. The encoded protein is CASSLAVGRETQYF.

The chain links TRBV4-1 to TRBJ2-7; D uncertain. This CDR3 region has 14 residues. Trimming took 3 bases from V and 5 from J, leaving 14 bases between them. Germline loops: CDR1 MGHRA, CDR2 YSYEKL. Here the CDR3 DNA reads TGCGCCAGCAGCCAGTATTATAAGGGCGACGAGCAGTACTTC. This sequence encodes CASSQYYKGDEQYF.

V and J are TRBV20-1 and TRBJ2-1; the match to TRBD1 covers 9 bases. Germline V lookup: CDR1 DFQATT, CDR2 SNEGSKA (reference sequence). The V gene end was trimmed by 6 bases and the J gene end by 1 base; junction bases not matched to a gene: 10. This CDR3 has 16 amino acids. CDR3 nucleotides: TGCAGTGCCATCCCCGGGACAGGGCGATCCTACAATGAGCAGTTCTTC. Protein: CSAIPGTGRSYNEQFF.

This clonotype was seen a few times. The chain joins TRBV3-1 to TRBJ2-5; a weak D match, TRBD2 (6 bases). Trimming pared 2 bases from V and 5 bases from J, leaving 12 bases between. Per the germline V gene, CDR1 is LGHDT and CDR2 is YNNKEL (reference sequence). The CDR3 consists of 14 residues. The CDR3 here is CASSQPGDEETQYF. CDR3 bases: TGTGCCAGCAGCCAACCGGGGGATGAGGAGACCCAGTACTTC.

This chain connects TRBV10-3 to TRBJ2-2, with D possibly matching TRBD2 (6 bases). The CDR3 sequence is 13 residues long. V was pared by 6 bases and J by 3 bases, with 8 bases between. Germline assignment: CDR1 ENHRY and CDR2 SYGVKD. The CDR3 sequence: CAIRGGDTGELFF. Here the CDR3 DNA reads TGTGCCATCAGGGGGGGAGACACCGGGGAGCTGTTTTTT.

The rearrangement links TRBV7-9 to TRBJ2-3; D not certain. The CDR3 runs to 13 residues. The germline gives CDR1 SEHNR, CDR2 FQNEAQ (reference sequence). Between the trimmed V and J ends, which lost 2 bases and 4 bases, there was a span of 7 bases. The CDR3, as DNA: TGTGCCAGCAGCTTAATTCAGCCAGATACGCAGTATTTT. It yields the protein CASSLIQPDTQYF.

This clonotype was detected a few times. V and J are TRBV6-2 or TRBV6-3 and TRBJ2-3; D is unresolved. CDR1 is MNHEY and CDR2 is SVGEGT in the germline V gene. V lost 2 bases to trimming and J lost 4 bases, with 19 bases between them. The CDR3 runs to 17 residues. The CDR3 sequence is CASSYGPKGSMADTQYF. Written as DNA, the CDR3 is TGTGCCAGCAGTTACGGCCCCAAGGGTAGTATGGCAGATACGCAGTATTTT.

The chain combines TRBV20-1 with TRBJ1-2; 8 bases agree with TRBD1. The CDR3 runs to 13 residues. Germline values: CDR1 DFQATT, CDR2 SNEGSKA (reference sequence). V shed 1 base and J 5 bases; nucleotides not matched to a gene: 3. CDR3 in amino acids: CSARATGGYGYTF. The DNA of the CDR3 is TGCAGTGCTAGAGCCACAGGGGGTTATGGCTACACCTTC.

The V gene is TRBV12-3 or TRBV12-4, the J gene TRBJ2-7; D is unresolved. This CDR3 is built from 14 residues. The V and J ends lost 1 base and 5 bases respectively, with 12 bases between them. The CDR3 protein is CASSLGTPADEQYF. The CDR3, as DNA: TGTGCCAGCAGTTTAGGTACGCCGGCGGACGAGCAGTACTTC.

The sample holds many counts of this clonotype. V gene TRBV7-2 combines with J gene TRBJ2-3; D is unclear. Germline-derived CDR1 and CDR2 are SGHTA and FQGNSA. This CDR3 is 12 amino acids long. V lost 5 bases and J 6 bases, leaving 9 bases between the germline ends. The CDR3: CASSPNGDTQYF. The CDR3 bases are TGTGCCAGCAGCCCGAACGGCGATACGCAGTATTTT.

This clonotype came up a few times. This chain connects TRBV6-4 to TRBJ2-1, with 7 bases identical to TRBD2. Germline CDR1 reads MRHNA; CDR2 reads SNTAGT. J gave up 7 bases and V 4 bases, and 7 bases lay outside the gene matches. The CDR3 runs 14 residues. DNA of the CDR3: TGTGCCAGCAGTGCGGGGGAGGGGTGGAATGAGCAGTTCTTC. Translation: CASSAGEGWNEQFF.

The CDR3 nucleotides are TGTGCCAGCAGTTCAGACGCCGACTATGGCTACACCTTC. This codes for CASSSDADYGYTF. This sequence joins TRBV12-3 or TRBV12-4 and TRBJ1-2; D is ambiguous. The CDR3 totals 13 residues. With 4 bases removed from V and 3 bases from J, the gap between germline ends came to 9 bases.

V and J are TRBV4-1 and TRBJ1-4; D remains ambiguous. V was cut by 2 bases and J by 8 bases, with 18 bases left in between. The CDR3 loop spans 16 amino acids. Germline V CDR1 and CDR2: MGHRA, YSYEKL. CDR3 region: CASSQREVITVEKLFF. CDR3 in DNA: TGCGCCAGCAGCCAAAGGGAAGTGATTACGGTGGAAAAACTGTTTTTT.

This clonotype was counted only a few times. V gene TRBV9 combines with J gene TRBJ2-5; unclear D gene. The CDR3 runs 17 residues. CDR1 and CDR2 from the germline V gene are SGDLS and YYNGEE. V lost 1 base, J lost 2 bases, and 18 bases lay in between. DNA of the CDR3: TGTGCCAGCAGCGTATACGACGGCCTACCAGTACAAGAGACCCAGTACTTC. Translating gives CASSVYDGLPVQETQYF.

V is TRBV7-9 and J is TRBJ2-1; D perhaps matches TRBD2 (6 bases). Trimming left V 4 bases short and J 9 bases short, with 13 bases between. Germline CDR1 is SEHNR and CDR2 is FQNEAQ (reference sequence). CDR3 length: 13 residues. For the CDR3, the DNA is TGTGCCAGCAGCTGGGCTAGCGCTGTTGAGCAGTTCTTC. This translates into CASSWASAVEQFF.

This clonotype was observed a few times. V gene TRBV12-3 or TRBV12-4 combines with J gene TRBJ1-5, with D unresolved. Trimming shortened V by 7 bases and J by 5 bases, and 15 bases separated the two germline ends. The CDR3 is made up of 14 amino acids. The CDR3 DNA is TGTGCCAGCACCCCCTCCCTAGCAGATCAGCCCCAGCATTTT. Its translation: CASTPSLADQPQHF.

This chain links TRBV6-5 with TRBJ1-1, with no clear D. Germline lookup yields CDR1 MNHEY and CDR2 SVGAGI. V was clipped by 5 bases and J by 4 bases, with 14 bases between them. The CDR3 spans 14 residues. The CDR3, as DNA: TGTGCCAGCAGTCCCAGGCTTTTGAGCACTGAAGCTTTCTTT. Translation gives CASSPRLLSTEAFF.

This clonotype was found a few times. The V gene is TRBV5-1, the J gene TRBJ2-3; 8 bases line up with TRBD1. Germline loops: CDR1 SGHRS, CDR2 YFSETQ. Losses at the gene ends were 4 bases for V and 4 bases for J; bases not matched to a gene: 8. The CDR3 extends over 15 amino acids. The CDR3 region is CASSPGQVGADTQYF. DNA for the CDR3: TGCGCCAGCAGCCCGGGACAGGTTGGGGCAGATACGCAGTATTTT.

The chain has TRBV5-1 and TRBJ2-7, with 7 positions matching TRBD2. Trimming took 3 bases from V and 2 from J; bases not matched to a gene: 2. CDR1 and CDR2 (germline): SGHRS, YFSETQ. The CDR3 consists of 13 residues. The CDR3 sequence is CASSSLAAYEQYF. The CDR3 nucleotides are TGCGCCAGCAGCTCCCTAGCGGCCTACGAGCAGTACTTC.